This TCR beta chain emerged from a study of blood T cell repertoires in COVID-19. The data were produced by immunoSEQ multiplex PCR, yet TCRdb's version contains in-frame clones alone and is incomplete. The table records under 200,000 clones, around nine tenths of them present only once. The germline V and J ends were trimmed by 6 bases and 6 bases, with 14 bases remaining between them. The CDR3 covers 14 residues. Germline V gives CDR1 SGHVS, CDR2 FQNEAQ. This clone was observed a few times. This chain connects TRBV7-8 to TRBJ1-4; no firm D call. The sequence was collected from a man in his forties or fifties with acute or convalescent COVID-19. The sample was peripheral blood. The CDR3: CASSTPGFDEKLFF. CDR3 DNA: TGTGCCAGCAGTACCCCGGGGTTTGATGAAAAACTGTTTTTT.